Presented here are 14 T cell receptor beta chains from one specimen sequenced in a study of CD8+ T cells in alopecia areata. Stated treatment: oral pan-JAK inhibitor, 5-10 mg twice daily. Sequencing used cDNA as its template, made by extracting RNA and reverse transcribing it. Method: immunoSEQ multiplex PCR; TCRdb's copy keeps in-frame clones and lacks some. There are more than 200,000 clones in the sample; approximately 47% occur only once, and over 2% lies in the top ten. Material: CD4+ T cells sorted from blood, obtained at approximately week 39, from a patient treated with tofacitinib. The source is a human donor with alopecia areata.

For the CDR3, the DNA is TGTGCCAGCAGTGGGACCGGGATGGATACGCAGTATTTT. Translated: CASSGTGMDTQYF. The J gene is TRBJ2-3, the V gene TRBV2; perhaps TRBD2 as D (5 bases). V was shortened by 4 bases and J by 6 bases, with 11 bases between the two germline ends. CDR3 length equals 13 residues. CDR1 and CDR2 (germline): SNHLY, FYNNEI. The full variable domain, in which reference TRBV2 and TRBJ2-3 provide the parts outside the CDR3, is EPEVTQTPSHQVTQMGQEVILRCVPISNHLYFYWYRQILGQKVEFLVSFYNNEISEKSEIFDDQFSVERPDGSNFTLKIRSTKLEDSAMYFCASSGTGMDTQYFGPGTRLTVL.

The chain employs TRBV30 and TRBJ2-2, with D uncertain. V shed 0 bases and J shed 3 bases, with 14 bases lying between them. CDR3 length: 16 amino acids. Germline V gives CDR1 GTSNPN, CDR2 SVGIG (reference sequence). The CDR3 loop is CAWSVQSNRDTGELFF. As DNA, the CDR3 is TGTGCCTGGAGTGTACAATCTAATCGTGACACCGGGGAGCTGTTTTTT.

The chain has TRBV18 and TRBJ2-1; perhaps D is TRBD1 or TRBD2 (5 bases each). V was pared by 3 bases and J by 8 bases, with 11 bases between. This CDR3 has 13 residues. Germline CDR1 is KGHSH and CDR2 is LQKENI. CDR3 protein: CASSPPRGDEQFF. The CDR3 DNA sequence: TGTGCCAGCTCACCCCCTCGAGGGGATGAGCAGTTCTTC.

The table lists this clone with a few counts. This rearrangement joins TRBV6-5 to TRBJ1-5, with 8 bases aligning to TRBD1. V trimming: 8 bases; J trimming: 5 bases; junction bases outside the gene matches: 8. The CDR3 length is 14 residues. CDR1 is MNHEY and CDR2 is SVGAGI in the germline V gene. The CDR3 DNA is TGTGCCAGCGGCAGGGGGCATCGGGATCAGCCCCAGCATTTT. Its protein is CASGRGHRDQPQHF.

This chain joins TRBV5-1 and TRBJ2-2; D is undetermined. V lost 1 base to trimming and J lost 1 base, with 11 bases between them. Per the germline V gene, CDR1 is SGHRS and CDR2 is YFSETQ. CDR3 length: 16 amino acids. The CDR3 DNA follows: TGCGCCAGCAGCTTGAGTGGGCTAAAGAACACCGGGGAGCTGTTTTTT. Its protein is CASSLSGLKNTGELFF.

J is TRBJ2-1 and V is TRBV15; D ambiguous. The germline V gene has CDR1 LNHNV and CDR2 YYDKDF (reference sequence). The CDR3 consists of 13 residues. Trimming stripped 3 bases from V and 8 bases from J, with 11 bases between. This CDR3 is CATSSFSIHEQFF. The DNA for the CDR3 is TGTGCCACCAGCAGTTTTAGTATTCATGAGCAGTTCTTC.

On this clone: Other DNA sequences of this sample code for an identical CDR3. The chain uses TRBV19 and TRBJ2-7; TRBD2 might be the D (6 bases). The CDR3 is made up of 16 amino acids. Germline-derived CDR1 and CDR2 are LNHDA and SQIVND (reference sequence). Trimming took off 5 bases at V and 1 base at J, with 18 bases between the two ends. The CDR3 region has the DNA TGTGCCAGTAGTTTAACTCGCGGGGCACGATCCTACGAGCAGTACTTC. Protein sequence: CASSLTRGARSYEQYF.

This clone has only a few counts. V is TRBV29-1 and J is TRBJ2-4; TRBD1 matches 7 bases. CDR1 and CDR2 from the germline V gene are SQVTM and ANQGSEA. V lost 7 bases to trimming and J lost 8 bases; unmatched junction nucleotides: 8. The CDR3 consists of 12 residues. The CDR3 sequence: CSALIGGDIQYF. CDR3 in DNA: TGCAGCGCCTTAATAGGGGGCGACATTCAGTACTTC.

This sequence joins TRBV6-5 and TRBJ2-5; TRBD2 agrees at 7 bases. Germline V gene sequence: CDR1 MNHEY, CDR2 SVGAGI. This CDR3 spans 15 amino acids. J was trimmed by 1 base and V by 7 bases; bases with no gene match: 9. The CDR3 region is CASTPHAGVQETQYF. The CDR3 bases are TGTGCCAGCACTCCACACGCGGGAGTCCAAGAGACCCAGTACTTC.

This clone showed up just a few times. The chain carries TRBV19 and TRBJ2-6, with 11 bases fitting TRBD1. CDR3 length: 19 residues. V was clipped by 4 bases and J by 1 base; unmatched bases: 9. The V gene's germline CDR1 is LNHDA and CDR2 SQIVND (reference sequence). DNA of the CDR3: TGTGCCAGTAGTACCCGCGCCGGGACAGGGGGATCTGGGGCCAACGTCCTGACTTTC. It encodes CASSTRAGTGGSGANVLTF. Variable domain in full (rest from reference TRBV19 and TRBJ2-6): DGGITQSPKYLFRKEGQNVTLSCEQNLNHDAMYWYRQDPGQGLRLIYYSQIVNDFQKGDIAEGYSVSREKKESFPLTVTSAQKNPTAFYLCASSTRAGTGGSGANVLTFGAGSRLTVL.

The chain joins TRBV11-2 to TRBJ2-1, with D hard to call. This CDR3 contains 17 residues. V was cut by 2 bases and J by 0 bases, with 14 bases left in between. CDR1 is SGHAT and CDR2 is FQNNGV in the germline V gene. The CDR3 reads CASSLFGAVSSYNEQFF. In DNA form, the CDR3 reads TGTGCCAGCAGCTTATTCGGTGCGGTAAGCTCCTACAATGAGCAGTTCTTC.

The sample holds a few counts of this clone. The chain recombines TRBV4-1 with TRBJ2-7; TRBD1 matches at 12 bases. Germline lookup yields CDR1 MGHRA and CDR2 YSYEKL. CDR3 length: 17 residues. The ends lost 3 bases at V and 2 bases at J; junction bases unmatched: 8. CDR3 DNA sequence: TGCGCCAGCAGCCAGCCGGGACAGGGGGCTAACGCCTACGAGCAGTACTTC. Protein: CASSQPGQGANAYEQYF.

The gene calls are TRBV25-1 and TRBJ2-3, with D tentatively TRBD1 (5 bases). The CDR3 runs 15 residues. The V and J ends lost 8 bases and 2 bases respectively, with 17 bases between them. CDR1 is MGHDK and CDR2 is SYGVNS in the germline V gene. The CDR3 bases are TGTGCCAGCTCCTCTCGGGCAGGGTCCACAGATACGCAGTATTTT. It encodes CASSSRAGSTDTQYF.

Worth noting for this clone: Within the sample, other DNA sequences also encode this same CDR3. This sequence joins TRBV29-1 and TRBJ2-5; TRBD1 might be the D (6 bases). The length of the CDR3 is 11 residues. CDR1 SQVTM and CDR2 ANQGSEA come from the germline V gene. Trimming removed 4 bases from V and 9 bases from J, with 12 bases in between. CDR3 residues: CSVGDTVAQYF. CDR3 DNA sequence: TGCAGCGTTGGGGACACCGTCGCCCAGTACTTC.